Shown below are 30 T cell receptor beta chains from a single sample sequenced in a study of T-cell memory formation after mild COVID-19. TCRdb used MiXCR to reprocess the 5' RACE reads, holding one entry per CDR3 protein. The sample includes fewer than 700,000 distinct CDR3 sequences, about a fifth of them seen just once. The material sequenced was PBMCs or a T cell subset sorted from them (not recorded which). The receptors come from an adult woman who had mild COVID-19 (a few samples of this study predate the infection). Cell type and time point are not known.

The CDR3 loop reads CASSFSRGAYNEQFF. CDR3 coding DNA: TGTGCCAGCAGCTTCAGCAGGGGGGCCTACAATGAGCAGTTCTTC. The V call is TRBV11-2, the J call TRBJ2-1; D is perhaps TRBD1 (7 bases). Germline-derived CDR1 and CDR2 are SGHAT and FQNNGV. Trimming pared 3 bases from V and 2 bases from J, leaving 11 bases between. This CDR3 comprises 15 residues.

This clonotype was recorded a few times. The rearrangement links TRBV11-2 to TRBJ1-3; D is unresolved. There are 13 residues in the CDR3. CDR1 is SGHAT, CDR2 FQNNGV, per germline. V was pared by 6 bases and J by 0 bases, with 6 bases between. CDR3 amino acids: CASRDHSGNTIYF. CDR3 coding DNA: TGTGCCAGCAGGGACCACTCTGGAAACACCATATATTTT.

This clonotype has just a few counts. The CDR3 loop is CASSLSTGKYNEQFF. The CDR3 DNA is TGTGCCAGCAGTTTATCCACAGGGAAGTACAATGAGCAGTTCTTC. The gene calls are TRBV27 and TRBJ2-1, with D possibly being TRBD1 (6 bases). CDR1 MNHEY and CDR2 SMNVEV come from the germline V gene (reference sequence). This CDR3 is built from 15 residues. With 0 bases removed from V and 4 bases from J, the gap between germline ends came to 10 bases.

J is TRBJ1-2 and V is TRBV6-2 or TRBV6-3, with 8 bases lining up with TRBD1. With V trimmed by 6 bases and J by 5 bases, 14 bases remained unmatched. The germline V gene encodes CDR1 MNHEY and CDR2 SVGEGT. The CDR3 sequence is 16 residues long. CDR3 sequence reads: CASRSAGGRGQYGYTF. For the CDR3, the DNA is TGTGCCAGCAGGTCCGCCGGTGGCAGGGGGCAATATGGCTACACCTTC.

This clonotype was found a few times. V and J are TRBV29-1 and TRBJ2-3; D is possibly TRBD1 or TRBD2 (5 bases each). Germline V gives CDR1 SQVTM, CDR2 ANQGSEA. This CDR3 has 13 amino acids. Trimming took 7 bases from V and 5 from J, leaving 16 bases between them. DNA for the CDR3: TGCAGCGGAGGGGTTTTCAAGGGAGATACGCAGTATTTT. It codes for CSGGVFKGDTQYF.

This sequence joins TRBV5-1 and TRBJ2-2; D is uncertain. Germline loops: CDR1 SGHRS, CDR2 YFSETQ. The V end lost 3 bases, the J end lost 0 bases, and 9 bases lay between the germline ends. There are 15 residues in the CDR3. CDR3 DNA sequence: TGCGCCAGCAGCTCAAATACACCGAACACCGGGGAGCTGTTTTTT. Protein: CASSSNTPNTGELFF.

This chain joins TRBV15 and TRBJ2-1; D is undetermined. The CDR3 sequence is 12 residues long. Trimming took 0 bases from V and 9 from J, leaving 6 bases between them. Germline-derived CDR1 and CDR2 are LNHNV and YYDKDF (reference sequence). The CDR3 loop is CATSRDWREQFF. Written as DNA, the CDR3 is TGTGCCACCAGCAGAGATTGGCGTGAGCAGTTCTTC.

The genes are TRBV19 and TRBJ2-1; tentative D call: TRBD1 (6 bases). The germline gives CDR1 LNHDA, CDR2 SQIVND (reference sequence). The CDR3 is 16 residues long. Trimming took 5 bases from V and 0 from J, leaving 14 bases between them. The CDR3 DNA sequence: TGTGCCAGTAGTGTCCAACAGGGAAGCTCCTACAATGAGCAGTTCTTC. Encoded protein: CASSVQQGSSYNEQFF. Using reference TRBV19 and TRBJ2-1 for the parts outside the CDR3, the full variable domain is DGGITQSPKYLFRKEGQNVTLSCEQNLNHDAMYWYRQDPGQGLRLIYYSQIVNDFQKGDIAEGYSVSREKKESFPLTVTSAQKNPTAFYLCASSVQQGSSYNEQFFGPGTRLTVL.

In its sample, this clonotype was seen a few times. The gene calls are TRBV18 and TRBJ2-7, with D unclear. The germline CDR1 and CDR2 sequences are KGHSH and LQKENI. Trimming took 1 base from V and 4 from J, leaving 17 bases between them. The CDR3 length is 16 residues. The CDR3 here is CASSPLGWPLSYEQYF. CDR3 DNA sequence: TGTGCCAGCTCACCACTCGGGTGGCCCTTATCTTACGAGCAGTACTTC.

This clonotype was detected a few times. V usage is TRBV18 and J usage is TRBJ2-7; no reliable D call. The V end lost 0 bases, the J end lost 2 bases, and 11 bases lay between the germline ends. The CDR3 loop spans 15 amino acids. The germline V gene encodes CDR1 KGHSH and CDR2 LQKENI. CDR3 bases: TGTGCCAGCTCACCACCGAAGGGTGGGGCCTACGAGCAGTACTTC. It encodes CASSPPKGGAYEQYF.

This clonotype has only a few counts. The CDR3 DNA reads as TGTGCCAGCAGCCAAGCAGCGAGGGGGACCCAGTACTTC. It is translated as CASSQAARGTQYF. The gene calls are TRBV7-6 and TRBJ2-5; D assignment may be TRBD1 or TRBD2 (5 bases each). V was cut by 5 bases and J by 7 bases, with 14 bases left in between. The germline CDR1 and CDR2 sequences are SGHVS and FNYEAQ. This CDR3 has 13 amino acids.

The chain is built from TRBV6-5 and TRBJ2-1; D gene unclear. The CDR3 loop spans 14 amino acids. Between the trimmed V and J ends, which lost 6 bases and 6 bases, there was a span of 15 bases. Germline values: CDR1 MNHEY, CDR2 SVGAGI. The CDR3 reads CASRPRLSLNEQFF. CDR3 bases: TGTGCCAGCAGGCCTCGGCTATCACTCAATGAGCAGTTCTTC.

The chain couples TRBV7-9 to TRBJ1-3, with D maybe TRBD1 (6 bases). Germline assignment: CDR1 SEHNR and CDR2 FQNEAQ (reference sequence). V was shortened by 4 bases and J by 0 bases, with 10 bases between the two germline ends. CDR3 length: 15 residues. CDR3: CASSSGELSGNTIYF. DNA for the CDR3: TGTGCCAGCAGCTCAGGGGAGCTCTCTGGAAACACCATATATTTT.

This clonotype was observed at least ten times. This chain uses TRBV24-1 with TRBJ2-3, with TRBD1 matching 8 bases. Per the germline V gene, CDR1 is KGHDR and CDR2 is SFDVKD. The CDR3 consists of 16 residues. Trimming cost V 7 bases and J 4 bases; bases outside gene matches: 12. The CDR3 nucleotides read TGTGCCACCAGCGATGGGAACAGGGGGTCTGCAGATACGCAGTATTTT. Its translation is CATSDGNRGSADTQYF.

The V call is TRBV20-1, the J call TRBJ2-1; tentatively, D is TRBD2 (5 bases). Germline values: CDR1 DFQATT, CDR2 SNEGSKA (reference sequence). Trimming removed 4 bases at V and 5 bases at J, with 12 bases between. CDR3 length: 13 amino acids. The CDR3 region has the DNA TGCAGTGCTAAGACTACATGGAACAATGAGCAGTTCTTC. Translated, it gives CSAKTTWNNEQFF.

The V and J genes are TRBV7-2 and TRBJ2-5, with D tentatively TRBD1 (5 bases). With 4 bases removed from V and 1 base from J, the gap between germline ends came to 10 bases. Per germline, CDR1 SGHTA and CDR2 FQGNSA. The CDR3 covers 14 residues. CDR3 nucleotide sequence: TGTGCCAGCAGCTCCGACAGCCTCCAAGAGACCCAGTACTTC. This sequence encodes CASSSDSLQETQYF.

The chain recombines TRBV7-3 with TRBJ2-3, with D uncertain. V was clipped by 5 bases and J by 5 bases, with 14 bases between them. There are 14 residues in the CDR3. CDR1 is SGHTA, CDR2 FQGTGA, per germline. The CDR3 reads CASSASLGQDTQYF. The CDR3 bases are TGTGCCAGCAGCGCAAGTCTAGGGCAAGATACGCAGTATTTT.

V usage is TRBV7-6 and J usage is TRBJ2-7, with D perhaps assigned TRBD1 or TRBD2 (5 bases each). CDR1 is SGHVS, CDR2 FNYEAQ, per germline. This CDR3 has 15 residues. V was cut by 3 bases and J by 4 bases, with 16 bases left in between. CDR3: CASSLNRDGRYEQYF. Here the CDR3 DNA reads TGTGCCAGCAGCTTGAACCGGGACGGCAGGTACGAGCAGTACTTC. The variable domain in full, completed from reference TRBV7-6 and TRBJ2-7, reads GAGVSQSPRYKVTKRGQDVALRCDPISGHVSLYWYRQALGQGPEFLTYFNYEAQQDKSGLPNDRFSAERPEGSISTLTIQRTEQRDSAMYRCASSLNRDGRYEQYFGPGTRLTVT.

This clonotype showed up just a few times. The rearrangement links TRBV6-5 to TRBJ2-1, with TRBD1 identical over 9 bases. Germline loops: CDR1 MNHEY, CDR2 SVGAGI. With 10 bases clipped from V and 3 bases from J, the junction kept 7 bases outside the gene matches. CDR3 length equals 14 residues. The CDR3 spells CAKRETGGYNEQFF. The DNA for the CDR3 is TGTGCCAAACGAGAGACAGGGGGCTACAATGAGCAGTTCTTC.

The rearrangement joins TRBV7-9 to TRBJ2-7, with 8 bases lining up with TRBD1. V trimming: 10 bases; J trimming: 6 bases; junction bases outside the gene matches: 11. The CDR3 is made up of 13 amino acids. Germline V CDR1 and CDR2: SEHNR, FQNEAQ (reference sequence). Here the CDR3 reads CATTGTGLTEQYF. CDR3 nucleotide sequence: TGTGCCACCACCGGGACAGGACTTACCGAGCAGTACTTC.

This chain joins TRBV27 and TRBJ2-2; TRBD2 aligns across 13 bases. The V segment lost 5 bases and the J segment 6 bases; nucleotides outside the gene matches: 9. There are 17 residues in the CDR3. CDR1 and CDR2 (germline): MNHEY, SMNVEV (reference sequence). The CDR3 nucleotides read TGTGCCAGCAGTAACCGGACTAGCGGGAGCATAGCCGGGGAGCTGTTTTTT. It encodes CASSNRTSGSIAGELFF.

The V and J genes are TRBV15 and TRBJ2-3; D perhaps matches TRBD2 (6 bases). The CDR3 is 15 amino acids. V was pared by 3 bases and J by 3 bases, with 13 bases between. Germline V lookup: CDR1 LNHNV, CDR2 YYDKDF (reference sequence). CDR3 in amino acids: CATSSVGAGTDTQYF. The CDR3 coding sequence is TGTGCCACCAGCAGCGTGGGCGCGGGAACAGATACGCAGTATTTT. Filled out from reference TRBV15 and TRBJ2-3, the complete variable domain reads DAMVIQNPRYQVTQFGKPVTLSCSQTLNHNVMYWYQQKSSQAPKLLFHYYDKDFNNEADTPDNFQSRRPNTSFCFLDIRSPGLGDTAMYLCATSSVGAGTDTQYFGPGTRLTVL.

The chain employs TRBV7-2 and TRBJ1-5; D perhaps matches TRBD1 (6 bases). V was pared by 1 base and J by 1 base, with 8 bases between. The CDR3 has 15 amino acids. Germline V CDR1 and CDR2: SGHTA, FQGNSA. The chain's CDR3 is CASSLDRASNQPQHF. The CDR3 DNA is TGTGCCAGCAGCTTAGACAGGGCGAGCAATCAGCCCCAGCATTTT.

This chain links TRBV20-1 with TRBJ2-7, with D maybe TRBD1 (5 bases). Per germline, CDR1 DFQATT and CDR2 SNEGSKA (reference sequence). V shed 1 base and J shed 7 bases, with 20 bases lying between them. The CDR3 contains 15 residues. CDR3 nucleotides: TGCAGTGCTAGAGGAGCAGGGTCTCAGGTGCGGGAGCAGTACTTC. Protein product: CSARGAGSQVREQYF.

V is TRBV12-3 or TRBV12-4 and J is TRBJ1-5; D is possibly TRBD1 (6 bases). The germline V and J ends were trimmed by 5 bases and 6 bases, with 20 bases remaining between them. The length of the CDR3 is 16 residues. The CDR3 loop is CASSPERGGESQPQHF. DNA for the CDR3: TGTGCCAGCAGTCCAGAGAGGGGGGGAGAGAGTCAGCCCCAGCATTTT.

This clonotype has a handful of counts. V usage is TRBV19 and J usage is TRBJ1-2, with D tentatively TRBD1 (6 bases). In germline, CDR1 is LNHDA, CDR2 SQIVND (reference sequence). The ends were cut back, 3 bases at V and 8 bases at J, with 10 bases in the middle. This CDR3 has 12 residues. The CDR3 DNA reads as TGTGCCAGTAGTATCGCAGGGGTCGGCTACACCTTC. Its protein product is CASSIAGVGYTF. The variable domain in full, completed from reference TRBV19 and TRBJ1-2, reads DGGITQSPKYLFRKEGQNVTLSCEQNLNHDAMYWYRQDPGQGLRLIYYSQIVNDFQKGDIAEGYSVSREKKESFPLTVTSAQKNPTAFYLCASSIAGVGYTFGSGTRLTVV.

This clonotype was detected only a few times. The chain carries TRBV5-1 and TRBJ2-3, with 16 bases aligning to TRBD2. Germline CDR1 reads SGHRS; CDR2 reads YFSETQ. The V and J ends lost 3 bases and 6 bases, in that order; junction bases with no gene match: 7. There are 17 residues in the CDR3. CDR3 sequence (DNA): TGCGCCAGCAGCTCCGGGACTAGCGGGGGGGCATCTGATACGCAGTATTTT. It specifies CASSSGTSGGASDTQYF.

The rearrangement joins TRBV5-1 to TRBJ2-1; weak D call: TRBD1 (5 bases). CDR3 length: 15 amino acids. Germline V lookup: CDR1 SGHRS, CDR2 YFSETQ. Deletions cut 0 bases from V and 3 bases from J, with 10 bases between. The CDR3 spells CASSLVGRDYNEQFF. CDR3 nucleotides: TGCGCCAGCAGCTTGGTTGGCAGGGACTACAATGAGCAGTTCTTC.

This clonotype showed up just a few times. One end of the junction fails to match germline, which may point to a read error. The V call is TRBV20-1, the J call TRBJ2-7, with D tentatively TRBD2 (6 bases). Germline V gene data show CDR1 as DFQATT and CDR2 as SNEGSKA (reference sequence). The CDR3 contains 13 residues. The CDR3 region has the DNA TGCAGTGCCAGAGGGCCTCTCGCGGGAGAGCAGTACTTC. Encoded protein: CSARGPLAGEQYF.

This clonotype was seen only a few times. CDR3 bases: TGTGCCAGCAGCCCACCCTGGGACCCAGCCCTGGGGACCCAGTACTTC. Translation: CASSPPWDPALGTQYF. The chain carries TRBV7-2 and TRBJ2-5, with D perhaps given as TRBD1 or TRBD2 (5 bases each). CDR3 length: 16 residues. The V gene lost 5 bases and the J gene lost 7 bases, with 23 bases spanning the gap. The V gene's germline CDR1 is SGHTA and CDR2 FQGNSA.